This T cell receptor beta chain was found in a study of blood T cells in healthy people across ages. About this clonotype itself: Its antigen is unidentified.

Notes on the study in general: Conclusively comparing naive with antigen-experienced cells was impossible with unsorted PBMCs.

Each donor was a healthy Caucasian individual from Russia, aged about 6 to 95. Alongside a J-beta primer mix, a sample-barcoded 5' primer served in a second PCR lasting roughly 7 to 11 cycles. Every cDNA molecule bore a tag from a template-switch adaptor containing 12 random nucleotides. A single record per CDR3 protein comes from TCRdb applying MiXCR to the 5' RACE reads. The profile covers under 1,000,000 distinct CDR3 sequences, with less than 60% appearing a single time and about a sixth taken by the ten largest. V was pared by 7 bases and J by 3 bases, with 14 bases of the junction left unmatched. The CDR3 has 16 residues. CDR1 and CDR2 from the germline V gene are MDHEN and SYDVKM.

The genes are TRBV28 and TRBJ1-1; 7 bases map to TRBD1. What was sequenced was blood. The TCR was taken from a man older than 75 in good health. The CDR3 is CASTTAGAGGDTEAFF. CDR3 nucleotides: TGTGCCAGCACCACCGCGGGGGCAGGGGGGGACACTGAAGCTTTCTTT.